The clone carrying this T cell receptor (beta chain) was counted once. The data were obtained in a study of blood T cell repertoires in COVID-19. Living in 24 US areas, the participants were between roughly 18 and 89 years of age. This table comes from immunoSEQ multiplex PCR, and its TCRdb copy is limited to in-frame clones, with some not included. The repertoire holds 200,000 to 250,000 clones, with 84% as singletons. The TCR was taken from a woman in her thirties or forties who had recovered from COVID-19. The specimen was PBMCs or T cells enriched from blood (not recorded which).

CDR3: CASSYDGVGLNQPQHF. The CDR3 DNA is TGTGCCAGCAGTTACGACGGGGTAGGGCTCAATCAGCCCCAGCATTTT. V gene TRBV6-2 or TRBV6-3 combines with J gene TRBJ1-5; no clear D gene. CDR3 length: 16 amino acids. Germline CDR1 MNHEY, CDR2 SVGEGT. V was cut by 2 bases and J by 3 bases, with 14 bases left in between.